This T cell receptor (beta chain) came from a study of regulatory T cells in long-lasting Graves disease. Stated time point: newly diagnosed GD, antithyroid drugs for less than 3 months. Construction of the TCR library relied on RNA isolated from PBMCs. General study findings and limits: Persistent-disease Graves' patients showed less TCR diversity than new cases. Analyses excluded thyroid tissue, covering peripheral blood alone. A greater number of public clonotypes (over 2,500) was shared by persistent patients than by new patients (approximately 910).

TCR beta libraries were built with iRepertoire HTBI primers and Arm-PCR of CDR3 regions. One entry per CDR3 protein results from TCRdb running MiXCR on the multiplex PCR reads. The table shows hundreds of thousands of distinct CDR3 sequences, with roughly 16% occurring only once. Per germline, CDR1 SNHLY and CDR2 FYNNEI. V was pared by 0 bases and J by 4 bases, with 5 bases of the junction left unmatched. The CDR3 sequence is 16 residues long. There are many counts of this clonotype. The antigen remains unidentified. The sample also formed part of further work on T cells in Graves' hyperthyroidism and ophthalmopathy.

Sample: peripheral blood mononuclear cells (PBMCs), taken at new diagnosis, from a patient treated with antithyroid drugs. This sequence originates from a woman in her thirties with Graves disease. This chain connects TRBV2 to TRBJ1-4; TRBD1 matches at 7 bases. The CDR3 coding sequence is TGTGCCAGCAGTGAAGCTCGAGGGGGCCTTAATGAAAAACTGTTTTTT. This translates into CASSEARGGLNEKLFF. The full variable domain, in which reference TRBV2 and TRBJ1-4 provide the parts outside the CDR3, is EPEVTQTPSHQVTQMGQEVILRCVPISNHLYFYWYRQILGQKVEFLVSFYNNEISEKSEIFDDQFSVERPDGSNFTLKIRSTKLEDSAMYFCASSEARGGLNEKLFFGSGTQLSVL.